What follows are 29 T cell receptor beta chains derived from one specimen sequenced in a study of identical twins. MiXCR, applied by TCRdb to the 5' RACE reads, yields one record per CDR3 protein. Among fewer than 250,000 distinct CDR3 sequences, 6% to 8.5% were seen once, and the ten largest hold around 5%. These data are also associated with another study on yellow fever vaccine responses in identical twins.

The material sequenced was CD8+ T cells sorted from blood. The receptors originated from a woman aged 18-30 years in good health.

This clonotype was observed a handful of times. The V and J genes are TRBV14 and TRBJ2-5; no clear D gene. Trimming removed 5 bases from V and 0 bases from J, with 10 bases in between. Germline V gene sequence: CDR1 SGHDN, CDR2 FVKESK. The CDR3 has 14 residues. CDR3 amino acids: CASSSRTYQETQYF. CDR3 nucleotides: TGTGCCAGCAGCTCCCGAACGTACCAAGAGACCCAGTACTTC.

The sample holds a few counts of this clonotype. The chain has TRBV27 and TRBJ2-1, with D possibly being TRBD1 or TRBD2 (5 bases each). Germline values: CDR1 MNHEY, CDR2 SMNVEV (reference sequence). V lost 5 bases and J lost 12, with 17 bases in between. The CDR3 sequence is 13 residues long. In nucleotides, the CDR3 is TGTGCCAGCAGTAGAACCGGGACCGAGGGGCAGTTCTTC. Protein product: CASSRTGTEGQFF.

This clonotype showed up just a few times. This chain uses TRBV7-6 with TRBJ2-1, with D perhaps TRBD2 (6 bases). The V end lost 5 bases, the J end lost 3 bases, and 20 bases lay between the germline ends. Germline V gives CDR1 SGHVS, CDR2 FNYEAQ. The CDR3 has 17 residues. The CDR3 sequence is CASSRFTSEDYYNEQFF. The CDR3 nucleotides are TGTGCCAGCAGCCGTTTCACTTCCGAGGACTACTACAATGAGCAGTTCTTC.

The chain links TRBV20-1 to TRBJ2-1; D is unresolved. CDR1 is DFQATT and CDR2 is SNEGSKA in the germline V gene (reference sequence). This CDR3 spans 15 amino acids. Trimming cost V 0 bases and J 0 bases, with 9 bases left between them. The CDR3 loop is CSARDTASSYNEQFF. CDR3 in DNA: TGCAGTGCTAGAGATACCGCCAGCTCCTACAATGAGCAGTTCTTC.

Ten or more counts support this clonotype. The V gene is TRBV7-9, the J gene TRBJ2-7; possibly TRBD1 for D (5 bases). The V and J ends lost 5 bases and 3 bases respectively, with 8 bases between them. The germline CDR1 and CDR2 sequences are SEHNR and FQNEAQ (reference sequence). The length of the CDR3 is 12 residues. The CDR3 sequence: CASSPRGYEQYF. The CDR3 bases are TGTGCCAGCAGCCCAAGGGGCTACGAGCAGTACTTC.

Only a few counts were recorded for this clonotype. This chain connects TRBV15 to TRBJ2-6; D ambiguous. Germline loops: CDR1 LNHNV, CDR2 YYDKDF (reference sequence). CDR3 length equals 11 residues. V was clipped by 0 bases and J by 11 bases, with 2 bases between them. The CDR3 bases are TGTGCCACCAGCAGAGATTACGTCCTGACTTTC. Translation: CATSRDYVLTF.

The genes are TRBV4-1 and TRBJ2-2, with 7 bases lining up with TRBD2. The CDR3 contains 16 residues. Trimming removed 2 bases from V and 4 bases from J; junction bases left unmatched: 7. The germline CDR1 and CDR2 sequences are MGHRA and YSYEKL. CDR3 sequence: CASSQQVWEGTGELFF. Here the CDR3 DNA reads TGCGCCAGCAGCCAACAAGTCTGGGAGGGCACCGGGGAGCTGTTTTTT.

This clonotype was recorded a few times. The J gene is TRBJ1-1, the V gene TRBV6-5; D is possibly TRBD1 (5 bases). The CDR3 covers 14 residues. The V gene lost 0 bases and the J gene lost 6 bases, with 11 bases spanning the gap. Germline loops: CDR1 MNHEY, CDR2 SVGAGI. The CDR3 here is CASSYSGVGAEAFF. Written as DNA, the CDR3 is TGTGCCAGCAGTTACTCAGGGGTCGGGGCTGAAGCTTTCTTT.

This clonotype was recorded a few times. The rearrangement joins TRBV28 to TRBJ1-1; no firm D call. Germline CDR1 MDHEN, CDR2 SYDVKM. The CDR3 is 13 amino acids. Trimming removed 5 bases at V and 0 bases at J, with 7 bases between. CDR3 bases: TGTGCCAGCAGTACCCCAGTGAACACTGAAGCTTTCTTT. Protein product: CASSTPVNTEAFF.

This clonotype was seen a few times. The chain employs TRBV20-1 and TRBJ1-1, with D unresolved. Germline assignment: CDR1 DFQATT and CDR2 SNEGSKA (reference sequence). The CDR3 is made up of 14 amino acids. Trimming pared 6 bases from V and 5 bases from J, leaving 19 bases between. CDR3 in amino acids: CSAPRGRSGTEAFF. CDR3 DNA sequence: TGCAGTGCCCCGCGAGGCCGCTCGGGAACTGAAGCTTTCTTT.

This clonotype was counted ten times or more. The chain links TRBV6-4 to TRBJ1-1, with D tentatively TRBD1 (6 bases). The CDR3 contains 13 residues. Germline lookup yields CDR1 MRHNA and CDR2 SNTAGT. Trimming cost V 5 bases and J 3 bases, with 10 bases left between them. CDR3 bases: TGTGCCAGCAGTAACAGGGCGGACACTGAAGCTTTCTTT. Translating gives CASSNRADTEAFF.

The chain carries TRBV28 and TRBJ2-7; a possible D gene is TRBD2 (5 bases). Germline CDR1 and CDR2: MDHEN and SYDVKM. V dropped 1 base and J dropped 0 bases, with 7 bases sitting between them. The CDR3 spans 14 residues. CDR3 sequence reads: CASSLSGSSYEQYV. CDR3 DNA sequence: TGTGCCAGCAGTTTATCGGGGAGCTCCTACGAGCAGTACGTC.

The chain employs TRBV10-3 and TRBJ2-7, with D perhaps matching TRBD2 (6 bases). The CDR3 length is 14 residues. V lost 0 bases to trimming and J lost 3 bases, with 9 bases between them. Germline V gene sequence: CDR1 ENHRY, CDR2 SYGVKD. The CDR3 nucleotides read TGTGCCATCAGTGAGTCGATCGGGGGCTACGAGCAGTACTTC. Protein: CAISESIGGYEQYF.

The sample holds a few counts of this clonotype. The chain couples TRBV6-1 to TRBJ1-2; D not resolved. Trimming took 7 bases from V and 5 from J, leaving 14 bases between them. This CDR3 contains 13 residues. The germline V gene encodes CDR1 MNHNS and CDR2 SASEGT. CDR3 loop: CASTQGTAYGYTF. The CDR3 DNA follows: TGTGCCAGCACCCAAGGAACAGCTTATGGCTACACCTTC.

In this sample, this clonotype turned up a few times. The chain links TRBV7-3 to TRBJ2-1, with D unresolved. The CDR3 runs 16 residues. Trimming stripped 0 bases from V and 0 bases from J, with 9 bases between. CDR1 is SGHTA and CDR2 is FQGTGA in the germline V gene. As DNA, the CDR3 is TGTGCCAGCAGCTTAACGGCCCAGAGCTCCTACAATGAGCAGTTCTTC. Protein product: CASSLTAQSSYNEQFF. The full variable domain, its missing parts supplied by reference TRBV7-3 and TRBJ2-1, is GAGVSQTPSNKVTEKGKYVELRCDPISGHTALYWYRQSLGQGPEFLIYFQGTGAADDSGLPNDRFFAVRPEGSVSTLKIQRTERGDSAVYLCASSLTAQSSYNEQFFGPGTRLTVL.

The CDR3 protein is CANDEESSYEQYV. The CDR3, as DNA: TGTGCCAACGATGAGGAAAGCTCCTACGAGCAGTACGTC. This chain uses TRBV10-3 with TRBJ2-7; D ambiguous. The V gene's germline CDR1 is ENHRY and CDR2 SYGVKD. This CDR3 comprises 13 residues. V gave up 10 bases and J gave up 0 bases, with 13 bases separating them.

This clonotype was detected a few times. V usage is TRBV7-9 and J usage is TRBJ1-1; 7 bases align to TRBD1. The ends lost 10 bases at V and 0 bases at J; junction bases unmatched: 8. The CDR3 has 14 amino acids. Germline-derived CDR1 and CDR2 are SEHNR and FQNEAQ (reference sequence). CDR3 region: CATRVGQVNTEAFF. In nucleotides, the CDR3 is TGTGCCACCCGAGTTGGACAGGTGAACACTGAAGCTTTCTTT.

The chain combines TRBV7-8 with TRBJ1-1; TRBD1 might be the D (6 bases). Germline CDR1 and CDR2: SGHVS and FQNEAQ. The CDR3 length is 14 residues. Trimming cost V 4 bases and J 1 base, with 10 bases left between them. DNA for the CDR3: TGTGCCAGCAGCTGGGGACACACGAACACTGAAGCTTTCTTT. It codes for CASSWGHTNTEAFF.

This clonotype turned up a few times. V and J are TRBV3-1 and TRBJ2-7; tentative D call: TRBD1 (7 bases). V was cut by 4 bases and J by 4 bases, with 17 bases left in between. The length of the CDR3 is 15 residues. Germline CDR1 reads LGHDT; CDR2 reads YNNKEL (reference sequence). CDR3 in amino acids: CASSPSRTGGYEQYF. In DNA, the CDR3 is TGTGCCAGCAGCCCCAGTAGGACAGGAGGGTACGAGCAGTACTTC.

The table lists this clonotype with many counts. CDR3 residues: CASSLRLGSEKLFF. The CDR3 DNA sequence: TGTGCCAGCAGTTTAAGGCTCGGATCTGAAAAACTGTTTTTT. The chain joins TRBV28 to TRBJ1-4; no clear D. Trimming took 2 bases from V and 7 from J, leaving 11 bases between them. The CDR3 is made up of 14 amino acids. In germline, CDR1 is MDHEN, CDR2 SYDVKM.

The rearrangement uses TRBV5-5 and TRBJ2-3; D ambiguous. From germline, CDR1 is SGHKS and CDR2 YYEKEE (reference sequence). V was shortened by 3 bases and J by 6 bases, with 23 bases between the two germline ends. The CDR3 spans 17 residues. CDR3 in amino acids: CASSSGHIGRRIDTQYF. CDR3 bases: TGTGCCAGCAGCTCGGGCCATATCGGTCGACGAATTGATACGCAGTATTTT. Filled out from reference TRBV5-5 and TRBJ2-3, the complete variable domain reads DAGVTQSPTHLIKTRGQQVTLRCSPISGHKSVSWYQQVLGQGPQFIFQYYEKEERGRGNFPDRFSARQFPNYSSELNVNALLLGDSALYLCASSSGHIGRRIDTQYFGPGTRLTVL.

This clonotype has only a few counts. The J gene is TRBJ2-7, the V gene TRBV6-2 or TRBV6-3, with D uncertain. Germline CDR1 MNHEY, CDR2 SVGEGT. V shed 7 bases and J shed 1 base, with 11 bases lying between them. The CDR3 has 13 residues. This CDR3 is CASKVVGSYEQYF. The DNA for the CDR3 is TGTGCCAGCAAAGTGGTGGGATCCTACGAGCAGTACTTC.

The sample holds a few counts of this clonotype. This sequence joins TRBV7-9 and TRBJ2-7, with 7 bases aligning to TRBD1. Germline CDR1 reads SEHNR; CDR2 reads FQNEAQ (reference sequence). The J segment lost 6 bases and the V segment lost 5 bases, leaving 4 bases of the junction unmatched. This CDR3 is built from 12 residues. The CDR3 loop reads CASSRDSGEQYV. DNA for the CDR3: TGTGCCAGCAGCAGGGACAGTGGCGAGCAGTACGTC.

This clonotype was picked up many times. The chain combines TRBV6-5 with TRBJ2-3; TRBD2 agrees at 8 bases. Losses at the gene ends were 0 bases for V and 2 bases for J; bases not matched to a gene: 10. Germline V gene sequence: CDR1 MNHEY, CDR2 SVGAGI. This CDR3 has 18 amino acids. CDR3 nucleotide sequence: TGTGCCAGCAGTTACTCGAGGTACCCGGGACTAGTCACAGATACGCAGTATTTT. It encodes CASSYSRYPGLVTDTQYF.

The chain recombines TRBV27 with TRBJ2-1; 16 positions agree with TRBD2. Trimming at V came to 2 bases and at J to 3 bases, leaving 4 bases not matched to a gene. Germline assignment: CDR1 MNHEY and CDR2 SMNVEV (reference sequence). The CDR3 totals 18 residues. CDR3: CASSLGTSGGGYYNEQFF. CDR3 DNA sequence: TGTGCCAGCAGTTTAGGGACTAGCGGGGGGGGGTACTACAATGAGCAGTTCTTC.

This clonotype has only a few counts. V and J are TRBV9 and TRBJ1-3; TRBD1 is a possible D gene (5 bases). There are 15 residues in the CDR3. CDR1 SGDLS and CDR2 YYNGEE come from the germline V gene. V was shortened by 0 bases and J by 2 bases, with 9 bases between the two germline ends. Written as DNA, the CDR3 is TGTGCCAGCAGCGTAGGTGGGGACCCTGGAAACACCATATATTTT. It translates to CASSVGGDPGNTIYF.

The chain links TRBV5-4 to TRBJ2-3; maybe TRBD2 (6 bases). The germline V and J ends were trimmed by 2 bases and 4 bases, with 17 bases remaining between them. The CDR3 has 16 residues. CDR1 is SGHNT, CDR2 YYREEE, per germline (reference sequence). CDR3 coding DNA: TGTGCCAGCAGCTTCTTTGCGGGAACCCGTGCAGATACGCAGTATTTT. Translation: CASSFFAGTRADTQYF. Supplemented by reference TRBV5-4 and TRBJ2-3, the full variable domain reads ETGVTQSPTHLIKTRGQQVTLRCSSQSGHNTVSWYQQALGQGPQFIFQYYREEENGRGNFPPRFSGLQFPNYSSELNVNALELDDSALYLCASSFFAGTRADTQYFGPGTRLTVL.

In this sample, this clonotype turned up a few times. The V gene is TRBV27, the J gene TRBJ1-1; D gene uncertain. V gave up 3 bases and J gave up 0 bases, with 11 bases separating them. CDR3 length: 15 amino acids. The germline gives CDR1 MNHEY, CDR2 SMNVEV (reference sequence). CDR3: CASSFATSLNTEAFF. CDR3 nucleotide sequence: TGTGCCAGCAGTTTTGCTACAAGTTTGAACACTGAAGCTTTCTTT.

This clonotype was observed at least ten times. The chain recombines TRBV5-1 with TRBJ1-2; D is unresolved. Trimming took 4 bases from V and 3 from J, leaving 7 bases between them. The germline V gene encodes CDR1 SGHRS and CDR2 YFSETQ. The CDR3 sequence is 12 residues long. The CDR3 loop reads CASSRTDYGYTF. DNA for the CDR3: TGCGCCAGCAGCCGGACTGACTATGGCTACACCTTC.